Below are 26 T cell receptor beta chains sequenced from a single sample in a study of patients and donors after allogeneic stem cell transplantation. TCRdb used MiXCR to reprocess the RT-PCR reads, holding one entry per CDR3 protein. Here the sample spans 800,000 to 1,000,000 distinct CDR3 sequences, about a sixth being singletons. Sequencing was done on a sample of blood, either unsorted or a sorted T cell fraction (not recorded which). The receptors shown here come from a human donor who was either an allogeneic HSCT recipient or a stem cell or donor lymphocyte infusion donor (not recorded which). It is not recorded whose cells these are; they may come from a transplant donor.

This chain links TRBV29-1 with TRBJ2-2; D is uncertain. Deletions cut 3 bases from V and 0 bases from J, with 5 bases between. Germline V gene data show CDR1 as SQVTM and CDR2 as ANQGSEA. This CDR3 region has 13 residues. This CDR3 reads CSVDQANTGELFF. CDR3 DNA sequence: TGCAGCGTTGACCAGGCGAACACCGGGGAGCTGTTTTTT.

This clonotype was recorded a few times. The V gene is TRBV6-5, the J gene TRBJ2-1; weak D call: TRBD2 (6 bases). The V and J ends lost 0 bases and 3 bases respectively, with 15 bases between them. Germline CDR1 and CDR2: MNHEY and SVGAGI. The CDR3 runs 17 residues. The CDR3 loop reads CASSYSGLAMIYNEQFF. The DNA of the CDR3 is TGTGCCAGCAGTTACTCGGGGCTAGCGATGATCTACAATGAGCAGTTCTTC.

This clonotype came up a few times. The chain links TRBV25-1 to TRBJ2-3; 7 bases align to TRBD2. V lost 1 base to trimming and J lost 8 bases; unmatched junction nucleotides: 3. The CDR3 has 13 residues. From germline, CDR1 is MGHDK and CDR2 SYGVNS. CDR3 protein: CASSESSSGTQYF. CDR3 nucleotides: TGTGCCAGCAGTGAATCGTCTAGCGGTACGCAGTATTTT.

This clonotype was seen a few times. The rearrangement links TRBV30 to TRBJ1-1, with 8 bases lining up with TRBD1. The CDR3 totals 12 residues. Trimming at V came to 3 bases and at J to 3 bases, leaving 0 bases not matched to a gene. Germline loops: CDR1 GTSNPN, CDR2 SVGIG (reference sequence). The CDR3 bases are TGTGCCTGGAGGACAGGGGACACTGAAGCTTTCTTT. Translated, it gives CAWRTGDTEAFF.

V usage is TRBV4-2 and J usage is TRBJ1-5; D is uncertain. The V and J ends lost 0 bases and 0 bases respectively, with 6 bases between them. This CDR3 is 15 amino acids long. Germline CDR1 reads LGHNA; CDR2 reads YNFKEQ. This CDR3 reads CASSQDVASNQPQHF. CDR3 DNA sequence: TGTGCCAGCAGCCAAGACGTGGCTAGCAATCAGCCCCAGCATTTT.

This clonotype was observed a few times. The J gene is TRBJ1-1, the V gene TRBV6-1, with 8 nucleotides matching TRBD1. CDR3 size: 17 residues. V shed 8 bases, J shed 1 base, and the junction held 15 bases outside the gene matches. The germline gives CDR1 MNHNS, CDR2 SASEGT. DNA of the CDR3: TGTGCCAGCTCGGTCGGCAGGGGGCAATTGGGGAACACTGAAGCTTTCTTT. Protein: CASSVGRGQLGNTEAFF.

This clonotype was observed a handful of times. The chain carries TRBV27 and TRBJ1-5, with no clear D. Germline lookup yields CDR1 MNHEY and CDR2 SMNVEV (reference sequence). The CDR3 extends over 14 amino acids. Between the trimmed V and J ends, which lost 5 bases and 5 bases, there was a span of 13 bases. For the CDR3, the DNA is TGTGCCAGCAGTCGGGAGTCACCTTATCAGCCCCAGCATTTT. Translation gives CASSRESPYQPQHF.

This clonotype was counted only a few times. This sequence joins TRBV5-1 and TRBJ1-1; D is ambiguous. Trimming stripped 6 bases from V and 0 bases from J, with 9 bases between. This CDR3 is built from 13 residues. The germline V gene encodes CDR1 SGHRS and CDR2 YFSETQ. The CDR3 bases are TGCGCCAGCATCAGCAACATGAACACTGAAGCTTTCTTT. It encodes CASISNMNTEAFF.

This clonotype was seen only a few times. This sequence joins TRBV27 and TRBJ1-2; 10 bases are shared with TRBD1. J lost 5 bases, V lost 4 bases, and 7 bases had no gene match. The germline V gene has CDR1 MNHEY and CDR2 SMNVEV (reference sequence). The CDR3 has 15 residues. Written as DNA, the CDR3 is TGTGCCAGCAGTTCGGACAGGGGGTCCTTATATGGCTACACCTTC. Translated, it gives CASSSDRGSLYGYTF.

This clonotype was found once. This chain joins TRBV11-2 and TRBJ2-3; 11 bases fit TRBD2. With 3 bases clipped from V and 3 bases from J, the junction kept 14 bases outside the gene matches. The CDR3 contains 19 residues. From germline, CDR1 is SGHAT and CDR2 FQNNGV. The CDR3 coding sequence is TGTGCCAGCAGCTTGGGGTGGGATAGCGGGGGGGCTCTAACAGATACGCAGTATTTT. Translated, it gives CASSLGWDSGGALTDTQYF.

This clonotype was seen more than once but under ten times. The chain's CDR3 is CASTESQGGTNEKLFF. The CDR3, as DNA: TGTGCCAGCACCGAATCACAAGGGGGCACTAATGAAAAACTGTTTTTT. The chain links TRBV25-1 to TRBJ1-4; TRBD1 matches 7 bases. The ends lost 7 bases at V and 2 bases at J; junction bases unmatched: 10. CDR1 is MGHDK and CDR2 is SYGVNS in the germline V gene. This CDR3 is built from 16 residues.

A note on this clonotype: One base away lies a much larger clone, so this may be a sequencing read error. In DNA, the CDR3 is TGTGCCAGCAGCTTGGGACAGTGGGATTCACCCCTCCACTTT. Translated: CASSLGQWDSPLHF. This rearrangement joins TRBV5-6 to TRBJ1-6; possible D gene TRBD1, 5 bases. The germline gives CDR1 SGHDT, CDR2 YYEEEE. V lost 0 bases to trimming and J lost 8 bases, with 9 bases between them. The CDR3 is made up of 14 amino acids.

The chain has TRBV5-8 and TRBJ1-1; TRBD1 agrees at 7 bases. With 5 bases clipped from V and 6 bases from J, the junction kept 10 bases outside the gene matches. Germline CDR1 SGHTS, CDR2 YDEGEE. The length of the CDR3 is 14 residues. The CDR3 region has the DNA TGTGCCAGCAGAATTAGGGGGCGAAGGGCTGAAGCTTTCTTT. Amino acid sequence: CASRIRGRRAEAFF.

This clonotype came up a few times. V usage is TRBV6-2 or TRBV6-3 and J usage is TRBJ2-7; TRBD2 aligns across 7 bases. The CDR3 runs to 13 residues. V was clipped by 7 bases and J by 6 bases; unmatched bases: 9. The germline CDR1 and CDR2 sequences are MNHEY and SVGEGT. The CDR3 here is CASTPPPGGEQYF. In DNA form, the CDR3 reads TGTGCCAGCACTCCGCCCCCGGGGGGCGAGCAGTACTTC.

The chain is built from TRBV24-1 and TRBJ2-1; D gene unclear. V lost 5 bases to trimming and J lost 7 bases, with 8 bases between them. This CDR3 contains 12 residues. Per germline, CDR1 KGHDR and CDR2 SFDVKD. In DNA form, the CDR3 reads TGTGCCACCAGTGCGATGGGAAATGAGCAGTTCTTC. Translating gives CATSAMGNEQFF.

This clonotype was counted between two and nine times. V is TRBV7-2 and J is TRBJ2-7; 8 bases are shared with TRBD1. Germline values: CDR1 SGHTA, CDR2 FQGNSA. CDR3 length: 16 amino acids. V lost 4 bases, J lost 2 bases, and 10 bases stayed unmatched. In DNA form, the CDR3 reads TGTGCCAGCAGCTCCCTCAATGGACAGGGTGCCTACGAGCAGTACTTC. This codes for CASSSLNGQGAYEQYF.

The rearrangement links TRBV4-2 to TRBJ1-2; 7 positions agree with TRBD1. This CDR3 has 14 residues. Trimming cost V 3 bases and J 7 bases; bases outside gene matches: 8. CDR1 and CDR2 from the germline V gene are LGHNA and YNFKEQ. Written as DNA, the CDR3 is TGTGCCAGCAGCCAGACAGGGCCTGGGCTTGGCTACACCTTC. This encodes CASSQTGPGLGYTF.

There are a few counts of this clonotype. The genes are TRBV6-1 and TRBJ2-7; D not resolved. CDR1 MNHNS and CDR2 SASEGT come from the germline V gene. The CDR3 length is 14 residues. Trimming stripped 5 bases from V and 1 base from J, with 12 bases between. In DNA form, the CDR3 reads TGTGCCAGCAGTCGGTCCGCGACTTCCTACGAGCAGTACTTC. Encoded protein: CASSRSATSYEQYF.

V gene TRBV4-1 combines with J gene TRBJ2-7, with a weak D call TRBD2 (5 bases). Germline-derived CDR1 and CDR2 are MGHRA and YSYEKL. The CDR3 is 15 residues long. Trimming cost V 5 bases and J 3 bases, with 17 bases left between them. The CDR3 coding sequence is TGCGCCAGCAGCTCGCCTCGTGGACTGGACTACGAGCAGTACTTC. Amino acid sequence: CASSSPRGLDYEQYF.

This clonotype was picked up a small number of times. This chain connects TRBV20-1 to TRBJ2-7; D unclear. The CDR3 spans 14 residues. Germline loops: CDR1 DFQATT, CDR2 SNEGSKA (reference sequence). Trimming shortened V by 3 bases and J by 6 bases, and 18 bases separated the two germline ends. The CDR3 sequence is CSASEGDIGPEQYF. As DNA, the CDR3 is TGCAGTGCTAGTGAAGGAGACATCGGCCCCGAGCAGTACTTC.

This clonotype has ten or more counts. The chain's CDR3 is CSASRGGIETQYF. The CDR3 DNA follows: TGCAGTGCTAGTCGGGGGGGAATAGAGACCCAGTACTTC. The chain recombines TRBV20-1 with TRBJ2-5; TRBD2 matches 8 bases. The CDR3 consists of 13 residues. J was trimmed by 4 bases and V by 3 bases; bases with no gene match: 4. From germline, CDR1 is DFQATT and CDR2 SNEGSKA (reference sequence).

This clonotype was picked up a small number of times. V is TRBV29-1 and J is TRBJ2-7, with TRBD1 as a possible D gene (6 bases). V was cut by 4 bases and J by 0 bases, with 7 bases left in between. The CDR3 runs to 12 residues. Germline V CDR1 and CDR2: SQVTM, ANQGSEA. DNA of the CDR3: TGCAGCGTTGCAGGGGCCTCCTACGAGCAGTACTTC. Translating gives CSVAGASYEQYF.

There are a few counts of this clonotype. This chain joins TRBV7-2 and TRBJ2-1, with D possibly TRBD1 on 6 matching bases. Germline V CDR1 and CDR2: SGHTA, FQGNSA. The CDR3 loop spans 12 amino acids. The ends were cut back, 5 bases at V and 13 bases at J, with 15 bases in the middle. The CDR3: CASSTRTEGQFF. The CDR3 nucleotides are TGTGCCAGCAGCACCCGGACAGAGGGTCAGTTCTTC. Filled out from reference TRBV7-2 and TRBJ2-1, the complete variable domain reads GAGVSQSPSNKVTEKGKDVELRCDPISGHTALYWYRQSLGQGLEFLIYFQGNSAPDKSGLPSDRFSAERTGGSVSTLTIQRTQQEDSAVYLCASSTRTEGQFFGPGTRLTVL.

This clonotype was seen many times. The CDR3 spells CSVEDAGGPNTEAFF. The CDR3 DNA reads TGCAGCGTTGAAGATGCGGGGGGACCGAACACTGAAGCTTTCTTT. The chain links TRBV29-1 to TRBJ1-1, with D perhaps matching TRBD1 (5 bases). This CDR3 contains 15 residues. From germline, CDR1 is SQVTM and CDR2 ANQGSEA. Trimming cost V 0 bases and J 1 base, with 12 bases left between them. Complete variable domain (other parts from reference TRBV29-1 and TRBJ1-1): SAVISQKPSRDICQRGTSLTIQCQVDSQVTMMFWYRQQPGQSLTLIATANQGSEATYESGFVIDKFPISRPNLTFSTLTVSNMSPEDSSIYLCSVEDAGGPNTEAFFGQGTRLTVV.

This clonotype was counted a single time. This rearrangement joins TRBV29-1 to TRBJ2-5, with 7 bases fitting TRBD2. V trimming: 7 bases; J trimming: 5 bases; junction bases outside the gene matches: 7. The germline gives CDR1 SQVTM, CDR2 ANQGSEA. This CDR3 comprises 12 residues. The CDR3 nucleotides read TGCAGCGCCATGGGGGGGATGGAGACCCAGTACTTC. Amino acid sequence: CSAMGGMETQYF.

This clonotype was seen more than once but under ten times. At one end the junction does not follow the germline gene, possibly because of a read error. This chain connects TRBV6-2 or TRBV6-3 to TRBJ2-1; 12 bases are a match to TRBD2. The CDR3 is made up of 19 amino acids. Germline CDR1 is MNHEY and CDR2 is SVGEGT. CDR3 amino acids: CASSFYGLAGLSSYNEQFF. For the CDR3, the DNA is TGTGCCAGCAGTTTCTACGGACTAGCGGGATTAAGCTCCTATAATGAGCAGTTCTTC.